These 25 T cell receptor beta chains came from one sample sequenced in a study of beta chain features in type 1 diabetes. The entirety of the isolated RNA underwent reverse transcription, so expressed TCRB transcripts were sequenced. Method: immunoSEQ multiplex PCR; TCRdb's copy keeps in-frame clones and lacks some. In the table there are 500,000 to 850,000 clones, over 13% of which are singletons. General study findings and limits: Shortening of TCRB CDR3s, moderate but significant, appeared in all four CD4+ subsets of Type 1 diabetes patients.

What these receptors recognize is not known. The sequenced sample consisted of naive CD4+ T cells from blood. These receptors originate from a man in his late teens or twenties with type 1 diabetes.

This chain links TRBV11-3 with TRBJ2-1; D unresolved. CDR1 is SGHNT and CDR2 is YENEEA in the germline V gene. CDR3 length: 12 amino acids. The V end lost 4 bases, the J end lost 5 bases, and 6 bases lay between the germline ends. In nucleotides, the CDR3 is TGTGCCAGCAGCTCCTTCAACAATGAGCAGTTCTTC. This encodes CASSSFNNEQFF.

Only a few counts were recorded for this clone. The V gene is TRBV29-1, the J gene TRBJ1-4; TRBD1 agrees at 7 bases. Germline CDR1 is SQVTM and CDR2 is ANQGSEA. V lost 5 bases and J lost 6; bases outside the gene matches: 6. CDR3 size: 13 residues. The CDR3 loop is CSVRQGEYEKLFF. CDR3 coding DNA: TGCAGCGTTCGACAGGGAGAGTATGAAAAACTGTTTTTT.

In regard to this clone: The identical CDR3 is also encoded by other nucleotide sequences in the sample. The V gene is TRBV19, the J gene TRBJ2-1, with TRBD2 matching over 9 bases. Germline V gene data show CDR1 as LNHDA and CDR2 as SQIVND (reference sequence). The CDR3 is made up of 16 amino acids. V was clipped by 7 bases and J by 1 base; unmatched bases: 8. The CDR3 spells CASKGLAGESYNEQFF. The CDR3 bases are TGTGCCAGTAAGGGGTTAGCGGGGGAATCCTACAATGAGCAGTTCTTC.

This clone was seen only a few times. The rearrangement joins TRBV29-1 to TRBJ1-1; 7 bases match TRBD1. The CDR3 extends over 13 amino acids. Germline V gene data show CDR1 as SQVTM and CDR2 as ANQGSEA. V gave up 4 bases and J gave up 1 base; unmatched junction bases: 3. The CDR3 sequence is CSVGEGANTEAFF. CDR3 nucleotide sequence: TGCAGCGTTGGGGAGGGGGCGAACACTGAAGCTTTCTTT. The full variable domain, rest sourced from reference TRBV29-1 and TRBJ1-1, is SAVISQKPSRDICQRGTSLTIQCQVDSQVTMMFWYRQQPGQSLTLIATANQGSEATYESGFVIDKFPISRPNLTFSTLTVSNMSPEDSSIYLCSVGEGANTEAFFGQGTRLTVV.

This chain connects TRBV6-5 to TRBJ2-7, with 11 nucleotides matching TRBD1. There are 15 residues in the CDR3. Trimming removed 6 bases from V and 5 bases from J; junction bases left unmatched: 9. Germline V gene sequence: CDR1 MNHEY, CDR2 SVGAGI. The CDR3 bases are TGTGCCAGCAGCAGACCGGGACAGGGGGTCCACGAGCAGTACTTC. Encoded protein: CASSRPGQGVHEQYF.

This clone was recorded a few times. The genes are TRBV4-3 and TRBJ1-2; the match to TRBD1 covers 7 bases. J lost 5 bases, V lost 4 bases, and 10 bases had no gene match. The V gene's germline CDR1 is LGHNA and CDR2 YSLEER. The CDR3 runs to 15 residues. Here the CDR3 reads CASSPDPTGVYGYTF. The CDR3 bases are TGCGCCAGCAGCCCCGACCCAACAGGGGTTTATGGCTACACCTTC.

Only a few counts were recorded for this clone. The chain links TRBV7-2 to TRBJ2-1; 8 nucleotides agree with TRBD2. CDR3 length equals 17 residues. After removal of 1 base from V and 4 bases from J, the junction contained 9 bases not matched to a gene. Germline values: CDR1 SGHTA, CDR2 FQGNSA. CDR3 sequence (DNA): TGTGCCAGCAGCTTAGGCCCTCGGAAGCGGGGGTACAATGAGCAGTTCTTC. Translation gives CASSLGPRKRGYNEQFF. Full variable domain (remainder filled in from reference TRBV7-2 and TRBJ2-1): GAGVSQSPSNKVTEKGKDVELRCDPISGHTALYWYRQSLGQGLEFLIYFQGNSAPDKSGLPSDRFSAERTGGSVSTLTIQRTQQEDSAVYLCASSLGPRKRGYNEQFFGPGTRLTVL.

The V and J genes are TRBV9 and TRBJ2-3; TRBD2 agrees at 12 bases. V lost 0 bases, J lost 6 bases, and 5 bases stayed unmatched. This CDR3 is 16 amino acids long. Germline V gene lookup returns CDR1 SGDLS and CDR2 YYNGEE. The CDR3 is CASSVGTSGVMDTQYF. The CDR3 nucleotides read TGTGCCAGCAGCGTAGGGACTAGCGGGGTGATGGATACGCAGTATTTT.

This clone was seen a few times. V usage is TRBV9 and J usage is TRBJ1-3; D uncertain. Trimming stripped 0 bases from V and 3 bases from J, with 7 bases between. Germline V CDR1 and CDR2: SGDLS, YYNGEE. The CDR3 extends over 14 amino acids. The CDR3, as DNA: TGTGCCAGCAGCGTAGGCGGGGTTGGAAACACCATATATTTT. This encodes CASSVGGVGNTIYF.

This clone has only a few counts. The chain couples TRBV25-1 to TRBJ1-5; TRBD1 aligns across 8 bases. The CDR3 length is 16 residues. J gave up 6 bases and V 3 bases, and 10 bases lay outside the gene matches. Germline V gives CDR1 MGHDK, CDR2 SYGVNS. The CDR3 nucleotides are TGTGCCAGCAGTGATTCACGGGACAGGCATGGTCAGCCCCAGCATTTT. Translating gives CASSDSRDRHGQPQHF.

This rearrangement joins TRBV11-2 to TRBJ2-3; TRBD1 might be the D (6 bases). CDR1 and CDR2 (germline): SGHAT, FQNNGV. The CDR3 runs to 14 residues. V shed 8 bases and J shed 4 bases, with 16 bases lying between them. This CDR3 is CASASDQGPDTQYF. The CDR3 bases are TGTGCCAGCGCTAGTGACCAGGGGCCAGATACGCAGTATTTT.

This clone came up a few times. For the CDR3, the DNA is TGTGCCAGCAGCATTTTCGGGACTAGTCAGTACTTC. Amino acids: CASSIFGTSQYF. The V and J genes are TRBV28 and TRBJ2-5, with TRBD2 identical over 8 bases. V dropped 6 bases and J dropped 11; count of bases not matched to a gene: 8. Germline assignment: CDR1 MDHEN and CDR2 SYDVKM. The CDR3 runs to 12 residues.

The CDR3 protein is CASSDLAGVSYNEQFF. For the CDR3, the DNA is TGTGCCAGCAGTGATTTAGCGGGAGTGAGTTACAATGAGCAGTTCTTC. This rearrangement joins TRBV6-1 to TRBJ2-1, with 9 bases matching TRBD2. The CDR3 covers 16 residues. Germline V gene lookup returns CDR1 MNHNS and CDR2 SASEGT. Losses at the gene ends were 3 bases for V and 4 bases for J; bases not matched to a gene: 7.

This clone showed up just a few times. The chain couples TRBV9 to TRBJ2-7; TRBD2 matches 8 bases. This CDR3 is built from 15 residues. Germline V CDR1 and CDR2: SGDLS, YYNGEE. V shed 0 bases and J 1 base; nucleotides not matched to a gene: 3. The CDR3 is CASSVEGTRSYEQYF. The CDR3 coding sequence is TGTGCCAGCAGCGTAGAGGGGACTAGATCCTACGAGCAGTACTTC. Drawing the rest from reference TRBV9 and TRBJ2-7, the complete variable domain is DSGVTQTPKHLITATGQRVTLRCSPRSGDLSVYWYQQSLDQGLQFLIQYYNGEERAKGNILERFSAQQFPDLHSELNLSSLELGDSALYFCASSVEGTRSYEQYFGPGTRLTVT.

This clone appeared a few times. The CDR3 protein is CASSYQGIYGYTF. The CDR3 coding sequence is TGTGCCAGCAGTTATCAAGGGATATATGGCTACACCTTC. The V call is TRBV6-5, the J call TRBJ1-2, with D hard to call. V was pared by 3 bases and J by 5 bases, with 10 bases between. The CDR3 contains 13 residues. CDR1 is MNHEY, CDR2 SVGAGI, per germline.

The chain links TRBV7-2 to TRBJ1-4; no clear D. With 1 base removed from V and 11 bases from J, the gap between germline ends came to 11 bases. This CDR3 contains 13 residues. Germline V gene lookup returns CDR1 SGHTA and CDR2 FQGNSA. The CDR3 loop reads CASSLVGSGKLFF. CDR3 in DNA: TGTGCCAGCAGCTTAGTAGGGAGTGGGAAACTGTTTTTT.

The DNA for the CDR3 is TGTGCCTGGAGTAAGGGGGCTCGGACAGGGGATACCTACGAGCAGTACTTC. Protein product: CAWSKGARTGDTYEQYF. The chain couples TRBV30 to TRBJ2-7, with TRBD1 matching 9 bases. The CDR3 covers 17 residues. Trimming cost V 2 bases and J 2 bases; bases outside gene matches: 13. Germline V CDR1 and CDR2: GTSNPN, SVGIG (reference sequence).

This clone has a handful of counts. V and J are TRBV29-1 and TRBJ2-5; TRBD2 aligns across 9 bases. CDR1 and CDR2 from the germline V gene are SQVTM and ANQGSEA. The CDR3 totals 15 residues. The junction had 9 bases not matched to a gene; V was cut back by 3 bases and J by 4 bases. As DNA, the CDR3 is TGCAGCGTTGATAAGGGCGGGGGGGCCCCAGAGACCCAGTACTTC. Translated, it gives CSVDKGGGAPETQYF. The complete variable domain, with remaining parts taken from reference TRBV29-1 and TRBJ2-5, reads SAVISQKPSRDICQRGTSLTIQCQVDSQVTMMFWYRQQPGQSLTLIATANQGSEATYESGFVIDKFPISRPNLTFSTLTVSNMSPEDSSIYLCSVDKGGGAPETQYFGPGTRLLVL.

This clone was observed a handful of times. This sequence joins TRBV30 and TRBJ2-3; 8 nucleotides match TRBD2. The ends lost 6 bases at V and 0 bases at J; junction bases unmatched: 5. The CDR3 covers 14 residues. Germline-derived CDR1 and CDR2 are GTSNPN and SVGIG (reference sequence). In DNA form, the CDR3 reads TGTGCCTGCTTTAGCGGGACTAGCACAGATACGCAGTATTTT. Translation gives CACFSGTSTDTQYF.

This clone has just a few counts. This chain uses TRBV7-2 with TRBJ2-3, with D perhaps TRBD2 (7 bases). Germline CDR1 is SGHTA and CDR2 is FQGNSA. Trimming cost V 0 bases and J 5 bases, with 12 bases left between them. The length of the CDR3 is 15 residues. The CDR3 protein is CASSLAGGQGDTQYF. The CDR3 nucleotides read TGTGCCAGCAGCTTAGCGGGGGGGCAGGGAGATACGCAGTATTTT.

Here the CDR3 reads CASSATTGGVTEAFF. The DNA of the CDR3 is TGTGCCAGCAGTGCGACTACAGGGGGAGTTACTGAAGCTTTCTTT. The genes are TRBV25-1 and TRBJ1-1; TRBD1 matches at 8 bases. Germline CDR1 and CDR2: MGHDK and SYGVNS. V lost 4 bases and J lost 5; bases outside the gene matches: 9. This CDR3 is built from 15 residues.

This clone was counted a few times. The chain recombines TRBV19 with TRBJ1-4; D is unresolved. Between the trimmed V and J ends, which lost 4 bases and 0 bases, there was a span of 6 bases. The germline V gene encodes CDR1 LNHDA and CDR2 SQIVND (reference sequence). This CDR3 is built from 14 residues. The DNA for the CDR3 is TGTGCCAGTAGTAGCCGGTCAACTAATGAAAAACTGTTTTTT. The encoded protein is CASSSRSTNEKLFF.

The sample holds a few counts of this clone. The chain recombines TRBV9 with TRBJ1-5; no reliable D call. The CDR3 runs to 14 residues. V was cut by 5 bases and J by 5 bases, with 14 bases left in between. Germline CDR1 and CDR2: SGDLS and YYNGEE. The CDR3 nucleotides are TGTGCCAGCAGTGTCCCCCGTAGGGATCAGCCCCAGCATTTT. Amino acid sequence: CASSVPRRDQPQHF.

In this sample, this clone turned up a few times. The chain has TRBV9 and TRBJ1-5; D remains ambiguous. V was clipped by 0 bases and J by 5 bases, with 12 bases between them. The CDR3 is made up of 15 amino acids. The germline V gene has CDR1 SGDLS and CDR2 YYNGEE. CDR3 residues: CASSVGPGVDQPQHF. The CDR3 DNA reads TGTGCCAGCAGCGTAGGTCCGGGTGTGGATCAGCCCCAGCATTTT.

CDR3 sequence reads: CASSSGPHDEQFF. CDR3 DNA: TGTGCCAGCAGCTCGGGACCCCACGATGAGCAGTTCTTC. V is TRBV13 and J is TRBJ2-1; D might be TRBD1 or TRBD2, each matching 5 bases. V was clipped by 4 bases and J by 8 bases, with 12 bases between them. The CDR3 has 13 amino acids. Germline lookup yields CDR1 PRHDT and CDR2 FYEKMQ (reference sequence).